Listed here is a single T cell receptor beta chain. No antigen is known for it. The CDR3 covers 13 residues. The germline gives CDR1 LGHNA, CDR2 YNFKEQ. The ends lost 6 bases at V and 8 bases at J; junction bases unmatched: 5. The data are from a study of cytomegalovirus exposure and HLA in healthy donors. Whole-study results and caveats: When analyzed later, a missense DCLRE1C variant was found to be linked to TCR beta V- and J-gene trimming. For most TCR beta V segments, an earlier analysis put the productive rate at about 90% or about 30% of the time. Despite most TCR sequences being rare, some public TCRs occurred in many donors.

Amplification used 60 Vbeta primers and 13 Jbeta primers. TCRdb keeps only in-frame clones here, not all; method: immunoSEQ multiplex PCR. This sample's clone table lists around 50,000 clones. Sequencing used PBMCs. The V gene is TRBV4-2, the J gene TRBJ2-1, with 9 bases fitting TRBD2. The TCR comes from a female donor in good health and CMV-seronegative. CDR3 nucleotide sequence: TGTGCCAGCAGTCGCGGGGGGGTAGATGAGCAGTTCTTC. It specifies CASSRGGVDEQFF.